Listed here are 6 T cell receptor beta chains from one sample, sequenced in a study of OX40 agonist ivuxolimab in advanced cancers. The method was immunoSEQ multiplex PCR; TCRdb's version includes in-frame clones alone and lacks a portion of them. The sample carries about 73,000 clones, 75% to 95% recorded once. The material was CD4+ or CD8+ T cells sorted from blood, obtained in a trial of the OX40 agonist ivuxolimab. The receptors originated from an adult with an advanced solid tumor such as melanoma, head and neck, liver or kidney cancer.

The V gene is TRBV5-4, the J gene TRBJ2-5; D call uncertain. There are 11 residues in the CDR3. V shed 5 bases and J shed 5 bases, with 7 bases lying between them. Germline-derived CDR1 and CDR2 are SGHNT and YYREEE (reference sequence). The CDR3 bases are TGTGCCAGCAGACTTGGGGAGACCCAGTACTTC. Amino acids: CASRLGETQYF.

The chain joins TRBV28 to TRBJ1-6; D remains ambiguous. This CDR3 is 14 amino acids long. Germline values: CDR1 MDHEN, CDR2 SYDVKM. The V end lost 8 bases, the J end lost 7 bases, and 15 bases lay between the germline ends. The CDR3 region is CASGPSSGNSPLHF. CDR3 nucleotides: TGTGCCAGCGGTCCCAGTTCCGGGAATTCACCCCTCCACTTT.

The chain combines TRBV7-2 with TRBJ1-3; a weak D match, TRBD1 (6 bases). CDR1 is SGHTA and CDR2 is FQGNSA in the germline V gene. CDR3 length equals 16 residues. V lost 3 bases and J 0 bases, leaving 12 bases between the germline ends. The CDR3 protein is CASSLQGTLSGNTIYF. CDR3 sequence (DNA): TGTGCCAGCAGCTTGCAGGGGACACTCTCTGGAAACACCATATATTTT. Using reference TRBV7-2 and TRBJ1-3 for the parts outside the CDR3, the full variable domain is GAGVSQSPSNKVTEKGKDVELRCDPISGHTALYWYRQSLGQGLEFLIYFQGNSAPDKSGLPSDRFSAERTGGSVSTLTIQRTQQEDSAVYLCASSLQGTLSGNTIYFGEGSWLTVV.

This chain uses TRBV28 with TRBJ1-2, with a possible D match to TRBD1 (5 bases). Germline values: CDR1 MDHEN, CDR2 SYDVKM. V lost 2 bases and J 3 bases, leaving 10 bases between the germline ends. The CDR3 is 14 amino acids. CDR3 amino acids: CASSLKPGHYGYTF. The DNA of the CDR3 is TGTGCCAGCAGTTTAAAGCCGGGGCACTATGGCTACACCTTC.

The chain uses TRBV4-3 and TRBJ2-2; 8 bases map to TRBD2. Germline CDR1 and CDR2: LGHNA and YSLEER. After removal of 0 bases from V and 5 bases from J, the junction contained 5 bases not matched to a gene. CDR3 length: 16 residues. CDR3 loop: CASSQDGTRRTGELFF. The CDR3 coding sequence is TGCGCCAGCAGCCAAGACGGGACTAGGAGGACCGGGGAGCTGTTTTTT.

The chain couples TRBV9 to TRBJ2-1, with D perhaps matching TRBD2 (6 bases). Trimming took off 0 bases at V and 3 bases at J, with 16 bases between the two ends. This CDR3 has 17 residues. Germline CDR1 and CDR2: SGDLS and YYNGEE. The CDR3 loop reads CASSVAHLAEDYNEQFF. The CDR3 DNA reads TGTGCCAGCAGCGTAGCCCACTTAGCGGAAGACTACAATGAGCAGTTCTTC.